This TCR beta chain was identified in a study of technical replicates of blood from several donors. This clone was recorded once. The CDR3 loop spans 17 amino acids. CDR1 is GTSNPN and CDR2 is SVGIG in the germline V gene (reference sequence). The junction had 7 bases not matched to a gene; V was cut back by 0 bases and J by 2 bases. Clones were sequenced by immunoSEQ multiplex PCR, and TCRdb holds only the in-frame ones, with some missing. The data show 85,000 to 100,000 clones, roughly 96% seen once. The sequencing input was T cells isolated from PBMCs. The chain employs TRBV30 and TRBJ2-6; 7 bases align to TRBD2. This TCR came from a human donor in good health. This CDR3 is CAWSVTGAGAGANVLTF. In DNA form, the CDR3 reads TGTGCCTGGAGTGTAACTGGGGCGGGAGCTGGGGCCAACGTCCTGACTTTC.